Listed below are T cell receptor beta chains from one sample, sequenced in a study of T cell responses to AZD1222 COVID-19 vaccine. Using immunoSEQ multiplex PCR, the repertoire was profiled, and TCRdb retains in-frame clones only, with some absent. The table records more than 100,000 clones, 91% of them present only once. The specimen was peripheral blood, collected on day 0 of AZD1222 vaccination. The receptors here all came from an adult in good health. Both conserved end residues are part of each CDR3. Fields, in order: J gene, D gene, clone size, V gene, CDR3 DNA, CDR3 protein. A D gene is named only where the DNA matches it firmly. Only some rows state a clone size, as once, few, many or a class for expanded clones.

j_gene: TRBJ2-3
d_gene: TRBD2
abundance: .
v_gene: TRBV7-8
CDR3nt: TGTGCCAGCAGCCGGGGGGCAGATACGCAGTATTTT
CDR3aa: CASSRGADTQYF

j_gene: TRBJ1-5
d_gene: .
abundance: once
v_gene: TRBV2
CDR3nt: TGTGCCAGCAGTGAGGGCAGGGGTGCTAATCAGCCCCAGCATTTT
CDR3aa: CASSEGRGANQPQHF

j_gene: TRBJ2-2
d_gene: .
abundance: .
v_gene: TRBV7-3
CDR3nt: TGTGCCAGCAGCTTACGGGGGGCCGGGATCACCGGGGAGCTGTTTTTT
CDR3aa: CASSLRGAGITGELFF

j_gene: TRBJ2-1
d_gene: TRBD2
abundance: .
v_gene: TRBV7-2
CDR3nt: TGTGCCAGCAGCGTGACAGCGGGAAGTTCCTACAATGAGCAGTTCTTC
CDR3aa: CASSVTAGSSYNEQFF

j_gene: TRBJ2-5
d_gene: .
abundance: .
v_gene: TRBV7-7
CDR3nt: TGTGCCAGCAGCTTGGTTGAAGCCGCAGAGACCCAGTACTTC
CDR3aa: CASSLVEAAETQYF

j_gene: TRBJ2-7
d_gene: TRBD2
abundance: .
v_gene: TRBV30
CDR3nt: TGTGCCTGGAGTAAAGGCGTGGGAGGGCCCTACGAGCAGTACTTC
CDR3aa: CAWSKGVGGPYEQYF

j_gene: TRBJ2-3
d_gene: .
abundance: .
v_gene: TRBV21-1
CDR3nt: TGTGCCAGCAGCAAAGAGTCCAGGGGGTTAGCAGATACGCAGTATTTT
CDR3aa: CASSKESRGLADTQYF

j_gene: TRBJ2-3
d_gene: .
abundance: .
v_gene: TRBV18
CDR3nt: TGTGCCAGCTCACCCGGCGGCGGGAACACAGATACGCAGTATTTT
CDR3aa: CASSPGGGNTDTQYF

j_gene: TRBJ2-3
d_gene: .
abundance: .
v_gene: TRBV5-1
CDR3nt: TGCGCCAGCAGAAGCGGGCCTCAGGAGGATACGCAGTATTTT
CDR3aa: CASRSGPQEDTQYF

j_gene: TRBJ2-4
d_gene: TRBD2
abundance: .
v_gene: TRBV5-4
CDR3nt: TGTGCCAGCAGCCTGGGGGGGTTAGACAAAAACATTCAGTACTTC
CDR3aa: CASSLGGLDKNIQYF

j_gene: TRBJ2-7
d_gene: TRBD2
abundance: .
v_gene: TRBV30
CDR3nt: TGTGCCTGGAGTGTACGGGTTAGCGGGAGATTCTCCTACGAGCAGTACTTC
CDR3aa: CAWSVRVSGRFSYEQYF

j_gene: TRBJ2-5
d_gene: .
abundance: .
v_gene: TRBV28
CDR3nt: TGTGCCAGCAGCTACTTGGGAGAGACCCAGTACTTC
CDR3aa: CASSYLGETQYF

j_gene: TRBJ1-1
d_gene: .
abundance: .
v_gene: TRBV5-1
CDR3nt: TGCGCCAGCAGCTTACACCCGGGGAACACTGAAGCTTTCTTT
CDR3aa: CASSLHPGNTEAFF

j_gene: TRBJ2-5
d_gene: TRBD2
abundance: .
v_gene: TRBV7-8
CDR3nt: TGTGCCAGCAGCCTCCAGGCCAGCGGGAGGCAAGAGACCCAGTACTTC
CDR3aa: CASSLQASGRQETQYF

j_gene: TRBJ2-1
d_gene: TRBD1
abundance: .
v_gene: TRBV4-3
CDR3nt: TGCGCCAGCAGCCGCGCGAAGGACAGGTACAATGAGCAGTTCTTC
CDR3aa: CASSRAKDRYNEQFF

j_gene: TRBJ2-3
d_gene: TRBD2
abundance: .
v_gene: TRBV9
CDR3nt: TGTGCCAGCAGCCCTCTGGCGGGAGGGCCGGCAGATACGCAGTATTTT
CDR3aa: CASSPLAGGPADTQYF

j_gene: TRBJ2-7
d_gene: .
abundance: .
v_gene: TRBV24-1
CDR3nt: TGTGCCACACATACAAAGGACCAGAGGCCGAGCGAGCAGTACTTC
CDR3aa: CATHTKDQRPSEQYF

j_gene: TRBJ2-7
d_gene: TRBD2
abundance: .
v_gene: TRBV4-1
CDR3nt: TGCGCCAGCAGCCAAGATCGGGCTAGCGGGCCCAGTGAGCAGTACTTC
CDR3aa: CASSQDRASGPSEQYF

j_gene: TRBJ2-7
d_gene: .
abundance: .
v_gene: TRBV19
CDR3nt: TGTGCCAGTAGTCGCGGAAGGGAAGGCGAGCAGTACTTC
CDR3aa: CASSRGREGEQYF

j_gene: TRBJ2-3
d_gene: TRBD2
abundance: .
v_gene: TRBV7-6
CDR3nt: TGTGCCAGCAGCTTAAAGGTCGCGGGAGGGGGTGATACGCAGTATTTT
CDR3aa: CASSLKVAGGGDTQYF

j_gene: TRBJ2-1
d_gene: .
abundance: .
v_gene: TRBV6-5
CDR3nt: TGTGCCAGCTCCCCCGGGCTAGGGGTAAGGGAGCAGTTCTTC
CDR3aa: CASSPGLGVREQFF

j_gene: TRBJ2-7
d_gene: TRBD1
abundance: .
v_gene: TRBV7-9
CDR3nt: TGTGCCAGCAGCTGGGACAGGGTCGGCGAGCAGTACTTC
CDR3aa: CASSWDRVGEQYF

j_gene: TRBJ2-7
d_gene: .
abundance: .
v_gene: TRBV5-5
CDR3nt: TGTGCCAGCAGCTTGGGGGGAACAGGCTCCTACGAGCAGTACTTC
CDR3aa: CASSLGGTGSYEQYF

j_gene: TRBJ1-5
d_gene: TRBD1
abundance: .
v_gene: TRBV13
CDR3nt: TGTGCCAGCAGCGCCGGCGGGACAGGGGGTAATCAGCCCCAGCATTTT
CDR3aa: CASSAGGTGGNQPQHF

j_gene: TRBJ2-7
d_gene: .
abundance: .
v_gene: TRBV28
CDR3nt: TGTGCCAGCAGAGGGAGTACCCCCTACGAGCAGTACTTC
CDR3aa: CASRGSTPYEQYF

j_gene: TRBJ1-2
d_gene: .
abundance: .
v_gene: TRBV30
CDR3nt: TGTGCCTGGAGAAGGGGCGGCTACACCTTC
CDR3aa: CAWRRGGYTF

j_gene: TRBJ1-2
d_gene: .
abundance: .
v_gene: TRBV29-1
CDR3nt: TGCAGCGTTGAAGACAGGACAGCCTATGGCTACACCTTC
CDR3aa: CSVEDRTAYGYTF

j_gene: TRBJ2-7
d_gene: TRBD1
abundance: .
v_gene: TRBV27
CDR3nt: TGTGCCAGCAGTTTATCGGCATGGACAGGACGCTCCTACGAGCAGTACTTC
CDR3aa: CASSLSAWTGRSYEQYF

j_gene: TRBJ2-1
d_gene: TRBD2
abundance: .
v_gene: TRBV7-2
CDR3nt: TGTGCCAGCAGCTTAGGAAGGGCTAGCGGGAGGGTGTACAATGAGCAGTTCTTC
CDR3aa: CASSLGRASGRVYNEQFF

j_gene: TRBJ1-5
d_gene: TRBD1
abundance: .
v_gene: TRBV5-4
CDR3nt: TGTGCCAGCAGCTCTCAGGGGGCTGGGCAGCCCCAGCATTTT
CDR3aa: CASSSQGAGQPQHF

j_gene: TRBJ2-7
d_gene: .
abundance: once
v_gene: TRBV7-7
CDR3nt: TGTGCCAGCAGCCAAGCTCAAGCCTACGAGCAGTACTTC
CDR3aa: CASSQAQAYEQYF

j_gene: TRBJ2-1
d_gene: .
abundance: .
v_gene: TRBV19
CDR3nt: TGTGCCAGTAGTATAGTCCATGGGGCGAACAATGAGCAGTTCTTC
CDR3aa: CASSIVHGANNEQFF

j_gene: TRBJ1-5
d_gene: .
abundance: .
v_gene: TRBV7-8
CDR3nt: TGTGCCAGCAGCTTAGCGGCTCAGCCCCAGCATTTT
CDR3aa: CASSLAAQPQHF

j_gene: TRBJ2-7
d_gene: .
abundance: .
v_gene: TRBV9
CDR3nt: TGTGCCAGCAGCGTAGGAGGAATCCCCACCTACGAGCAGTACTTC
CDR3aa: CASSVGGIPTYEQYF

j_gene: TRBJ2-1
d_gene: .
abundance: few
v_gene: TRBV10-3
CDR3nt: TGTGCCATCAGTGAGTCATTGGGTGAGCAGTTCTTC
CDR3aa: CAISESLGEQFF

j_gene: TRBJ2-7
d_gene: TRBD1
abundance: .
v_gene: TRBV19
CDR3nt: TGTGCCAGTAGTCCCGGGACAGGATCCTACGAGCAGTACTTC
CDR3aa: CASSPGTGSYEQYF

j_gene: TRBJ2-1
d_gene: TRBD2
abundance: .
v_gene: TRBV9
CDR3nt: TGTGCCAGCAGCCCAAGACTAGCGAACTACAATGAGCAGTTCTTC
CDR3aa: CASSPRLANYNEQFF

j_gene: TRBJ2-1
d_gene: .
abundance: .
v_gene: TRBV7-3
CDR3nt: TGTGCCAGCAGCTTCGGACTCCGAAACAATGAGCAGTTCTTC
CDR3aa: CASSFGLRNNEQFF

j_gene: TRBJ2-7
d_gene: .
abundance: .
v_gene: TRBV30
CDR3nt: TGTGCCTGGGGGGATTTACGCTACGAGCAGTACTTC
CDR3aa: CAWGDLRYEQYF

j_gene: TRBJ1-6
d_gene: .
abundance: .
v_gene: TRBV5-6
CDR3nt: TGTGCCAGCAGCTTCGAAGGGGCTGACAATTCACCCCTCCACTTT
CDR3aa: CASSFEGADNSPLHF

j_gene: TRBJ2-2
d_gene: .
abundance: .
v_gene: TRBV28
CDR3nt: TGTGCCAGCAGCCCCAGGGGCATAGGTGGAACCGGGGAGCTGTTTTTT
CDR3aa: CASSPRGIGGTGELFF

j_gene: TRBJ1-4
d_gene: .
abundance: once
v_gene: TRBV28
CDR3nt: TGTGCCAGCAGGTCAGGGGCCCTTGCAACTAATGAAAAACTGTTTTTT
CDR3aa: CASRSGALATNEKLFF

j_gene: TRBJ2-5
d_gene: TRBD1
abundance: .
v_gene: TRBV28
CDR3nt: TGTGCCAGCTACCCCGGGACAGGGCTACAAGAGACCCAGTACTTC
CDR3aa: CASYPGTGLQETQYF

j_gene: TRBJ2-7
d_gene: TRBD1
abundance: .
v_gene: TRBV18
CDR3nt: TGTGCCAGCTCCCTCGGACAGGGATACGAGCAGTACTTC
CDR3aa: CASSLGQGYEQYF

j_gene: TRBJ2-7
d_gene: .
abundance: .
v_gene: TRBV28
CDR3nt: TGTGCCAGCAGTTTGATCGGGGCTAACTACGAGCAGTACTTC
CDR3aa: CASSLIGANYEQYF

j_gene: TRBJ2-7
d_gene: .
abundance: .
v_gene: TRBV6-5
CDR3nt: TGTGCCAGCAGCTTTAGCAGGGGCGAGCAGTACTTC
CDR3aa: CASSFSRGEQYF

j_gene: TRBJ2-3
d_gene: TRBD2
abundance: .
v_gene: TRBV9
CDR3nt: TGTGCCAGCAGCGTAACAACTAGCGCTACTAGCACAGATACGCAGTATTTT
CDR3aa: CASSVTTSATSTDTQYF

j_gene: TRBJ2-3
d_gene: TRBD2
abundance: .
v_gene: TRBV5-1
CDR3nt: TGCGCCAGCAGCTTGACTAGCGGATCTCCAGATACGCAGTATTTT
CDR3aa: CASSLTSGSPDTQYF

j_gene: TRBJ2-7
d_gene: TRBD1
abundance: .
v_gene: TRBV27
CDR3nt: TGTGCCAGCGGACAGGGGGGCGGAACCTACGAGCAGTACTTC
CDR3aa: CASGQGGGTYEQYF

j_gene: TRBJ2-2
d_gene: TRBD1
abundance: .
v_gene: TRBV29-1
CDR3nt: TGCAGCGTTGAAGGGACAGGGAAGTTCGGGGAGCTGTTTTTT
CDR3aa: CSVEGTGKFGELFF

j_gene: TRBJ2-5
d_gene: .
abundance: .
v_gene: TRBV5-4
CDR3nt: TGTGCCAGCAGCCTAGTCGAAGAGACCCAGTACTTC
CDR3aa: CASSLVEETQYF

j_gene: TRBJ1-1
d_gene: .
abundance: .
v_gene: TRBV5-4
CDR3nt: TGTGCCAGCAGCTCTGCGGCGGACACTGAAGCTTTCTTT
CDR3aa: CASSSAADTEAFF

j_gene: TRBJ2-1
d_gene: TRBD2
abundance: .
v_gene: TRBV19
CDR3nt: TGTGCCAGTAGCCACCCGGGACTAGCGGGATCTGTTGAGCAGTTCTTC
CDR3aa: CASSHPGLAGSVEQFF

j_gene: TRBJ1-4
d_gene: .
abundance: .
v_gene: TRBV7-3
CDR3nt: TGTGCCAGCAGCTTAGGGGGGTCCCCTAATGAAAAACTGTTTTTT
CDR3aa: CASSLGGSPNEKLFF

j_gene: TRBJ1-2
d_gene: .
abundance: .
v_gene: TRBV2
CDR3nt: TGTGCCAGCCGAGAGGCCAGGCTTACGGGCTACACCTTC
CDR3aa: CASREARLTGYTF

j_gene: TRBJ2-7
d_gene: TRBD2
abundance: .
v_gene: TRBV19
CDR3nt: TGTGCCAGTAGTCCTCGTCCCGGGACTAGCGGGAGAGTCTACGAGCAGTACTTC
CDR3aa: CASSPRPGTSGRVYEQYF

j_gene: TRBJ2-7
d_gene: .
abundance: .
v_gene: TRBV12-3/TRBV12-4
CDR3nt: TGTGCCAGCAGTTTAAATTTAGTCGGCGAGCAGTACTTC
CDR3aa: CASSLNLVGEQYF

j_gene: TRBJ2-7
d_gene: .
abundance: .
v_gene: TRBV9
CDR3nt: TGTGCCAGCAGCGTGCAGGGCGCGGACGAGCAGTACTTC
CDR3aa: CASSVQGADEQYF

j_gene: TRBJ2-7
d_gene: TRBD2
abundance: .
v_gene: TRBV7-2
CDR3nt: TGTGCCAGCAGCTTGCCGGGACTAGCGGGAAGCCGTTTTCTCGAGCAGTACTTC
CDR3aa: CASSLPGLAGSRFLEQYF